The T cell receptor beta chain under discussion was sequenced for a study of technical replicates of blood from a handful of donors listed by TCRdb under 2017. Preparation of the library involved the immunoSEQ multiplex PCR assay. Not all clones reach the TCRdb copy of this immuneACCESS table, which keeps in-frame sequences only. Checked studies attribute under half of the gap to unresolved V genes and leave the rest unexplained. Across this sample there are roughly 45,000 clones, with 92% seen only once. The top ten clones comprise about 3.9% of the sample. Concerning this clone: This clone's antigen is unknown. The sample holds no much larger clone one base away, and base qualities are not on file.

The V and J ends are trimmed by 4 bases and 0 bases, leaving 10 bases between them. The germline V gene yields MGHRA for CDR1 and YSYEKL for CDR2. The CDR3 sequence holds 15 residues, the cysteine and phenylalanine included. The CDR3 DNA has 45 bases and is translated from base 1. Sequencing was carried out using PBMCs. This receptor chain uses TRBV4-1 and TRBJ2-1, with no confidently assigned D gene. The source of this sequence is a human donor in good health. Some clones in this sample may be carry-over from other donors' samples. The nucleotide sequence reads TGCGCCAGCAGCCTATACCCGAGCTCCTACAATGAGCAGTTCTTC. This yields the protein CASSLYPSSYNEQFF.